The 10 T cell receptor beta chains listed next were all sequenced from one sample in a study of cytotoxic CD8 clonotypes in ibrutinib-treated CLL. The repertoire was sequenced with immunoSEQ multiplex PCR; TCRdb's copy has only in-frame clones and lacks some. This table has about 200,000 clones, roughly 65% appearing once. The specimen comprised PBMCs, sampled after 12 months of ibrutinib treatment. The receptors originated from a human donor with chronic lymphocytic leukemia.

There are many counts of this clone. An end of the junction differs from the germline gene, which may be a read error. The V and J genes are TRBV7-9 and TRBJ2-5, with D maybe TRBD2 (5 bases). CDR1 is SEHNR and CDR2 is FQNEAQ in the germline V gene (reference sequence). This CDR3 region has 15 residues. The CDR3 DNA sequence: TGTGCCAGCAGCCCCCCGGACTCGAACCAGGAGACCCAGTACTTC. Protein: CASSPPDSNQETQYF. The full variable domain, with the rest looked up from reference TRBV7-9 and TRBJ2-5, is DTGVSQNPRHKITKRGQNVTFRCDPISEHNRLYWYRQTLGQGPEFLTYFQNEAQLEKSRLLSDRFSAERPKGSFSTLEIQRTEQGDSAMYLCASSPPDSNQETQYFGPGTRLLVL.

This sequence joins TRBV29-1 and TRBJ1-2; D is perhaps TRBD1 (5 bases). Per the germline V gene, CDR1 is SQVTM and CDR2 is ANQGSEA. This CDR3 comprises 12 residues. The V gene lost 4 bases and the J gene lost 9 bases, with 15 bases spanning the gap. The CDR3 reads CSVGDSTGRYTF. The CDR3 region has the DNA TGCAGCGTTGGAGACTCTACGGGACGCTACACCTTC.

The rearrangement links TRBV6-5 to TRBJ1-5; the D gene is possibly TRBD1 (5 bases). The germline V gene has CDR1 MNHEY and CDR2 SVGAGI. Trimming took 9 bases from V and 0 from J, leaving 15 bases between them. The CDR3 is made up of 15 amino acids. The DNA for the CDR3 is TGTGCCAGTCAATCCCTAGACAGTAGCAATCAGCCCCAGCATTTT. It is translated as CASQSLDSSNQPQHF.

The CDR3 here is CASSPSGGAGELFF. CDR3 nucleotide sequence: TGTGCCAGCAGCCCCAGCGGAGGGGCCGGGGAGCTGTTTTTT. The chain uses TRBV9 and TRBJ2-2, with D possibly matching TRBD2 (6 bases). V was shortened by 4 bases and J by 6 bases, with 13 bases between the two germline ends. The CDR3 totals 14 residues. CDR1 is SGDLS, CDR2 YYNGEE, per germline. The whole variable domain, filled in from reference TRBV9 and TRBJ2-2, reads DSGVTQTPKHLITATGQRVTLRCSPRSGDLSVYWYQQSLDQGLQFLIQYYNGEERAKGNILERFSAQQFPDLHSELNLSSLELGDSALYFCASSPSGGAGELFFGEGSRLTVL.

The chain employs TRBV27 and TRBJ1-5, with D unresolved. This CDR3 contains 14 residues. Trimming removed 6 bases from V and 7 bases from J, with 16 bases in between. Germline assignment: CDR1 MNHEY and CDR2 SMNVEV (reference sequence). The CDR3 sequence: CASSPSGPLQPQHF. Here the CDR3 DNA reads TGTGCCAGCAGCCCCTCCGGGCCGTTACAGCCCCAGCATTTT.

The V gene is TRBV6-5, the J gene TRBJ2-3; 9 nucleotides line up with TRBD1. V dropped 5 bases and J dropped 5; count of bases not matched to a gene: 5. Germline V gene data show CDR1 as MNHEY and CDR2 as SVGAGI. There are 14 residues in the CDR3. The CDR3 sequence: CASSLRQGGDTQYF. CDR3 nucleotide sequence: TGTGCCAGCAGTCTACGACAGGGGGGAGATACGCAGTATTTT.

V usage is TRBV7-8 and J usage is TRBJ1-5; TRBD1 aligns across 9 bases. The CDR3 is 15 amino acids. Trimming removed 4 bases from V and 2 bases from J; junction bases left unmatched: 3. Germline V gene sequence: CDR1 SGHVS, CDR2 FQNEAQ. CDR3 sequence: CASSWTGVGNQPQHF. CDR3 nucleotide sequence: TGTGCCAGCAGCTGGACAGGGGTAGGCAATCAGCCCCAGCATTTT.

The chain combines TRBV28 with TRBJ1-2; TRBD1 matches 8 bases. Trimming cost V 4 bases and J 1 base; bases outside gene matches: 2. The CDR3 runs 14 residues. The V gene's germline CDR1 is MDHEN and CDR2 SYDVKM. CDR3 residues: CASSYGQGNYGYTF. CDR3 sequence (DNA): TGTGCCAGCAGTTATGGACAGGGTAACTATGGCTACACCTTC.

This chain joins TRBV19 and TRBJ1-3, with TRBD1 matching over 7 bases. Germline-derived CDR1 and CDR2 are LNHDA and SQIVND (reference sequence). Losses at the gene ends were 8 bases for V and 4 bases for J; bases not matched to a gene: 14. The CDR3 extends over 16 amino acids. The CDR3 sequence is CASGVGRGLRGNTIYF. The CDR3 bases are TGTGCCAGTGGCGTCGGGAGGGGGCTCCGGGGAAACACCATATATTTT.

The rearrangement links TRBV7-9 to TRBJ1-2, with 7 bases fitting TRBD1. The CDR3 sequence is 15 residues long. Germline loops: CDR1 SEHNR, CDR2 FQNEAQ (reference sequence). Trimming took 2 bases from V and 6 from J; bases not matched to a gene: 9. Here the CDR3 reads CASSLRQGDANGYTF. CDR3 in DNA: TGTGCCAGCAGCTTAAGACAGGGTGACGCAAATGGCTACACCTTC.